This T cell receptor beta chain was recovered during a study of graft-versus-host responses after intestinal transplantation (dated by TCRdb to the early 2020s). About the study as a whole: The transplants that recipients got were multivisceral, liver-intestinal, or isolated intestinal. After intestinal transplantation, graft-versus-host and host-versus-graft alloreactive T cell clones were followed in the graft, circulation and bone marrow using bulk TCR-beta CDR3 sequencing. Instead of going to the commercial service, samples from a few later patients were sequenced in-house on an Illumina MiSeq and processed with MiXCR. To identify alloreactive clones, pre-transplant mixed lymphocyte reaction products were sequenced and then compared with unstimulated pre-transplant donor and recipient T cells. All recipients received anti-thymocyte globulin induction followed by maintenance tacrolimus and steroids for roughly three years. A cohort of 20 to 25 intestinal transplant recipients, including one retransplant, was enrolled, and 3 patients lacking pretransplant specimens were excluded. A peak of at least 4% donor T cells among recipient peripheral blood mononuclear cells was the definition used for donor T cell macrochimerism.

Turning to this clone: Its antigen specificity is not known. No base quality information exists; no much larger clone differs at one position.

The paper as a whole reports these results and caveats: Early after transplant, declines in HvG clones were associated with peak levels of circulating GvH clones. Patients with donor T cell macrochimerism had high GvH to HvG T cell clonal ratios in their allografts. The conclusions were limited by the relatively low number and heterogeneity of the intestinal transplant patients. GvH clones were found in recipient bone marrow, and some of the GvH clones appeared earlier in ileal mucosa or blood, which is consistent with an intestinal mucosal origin.

The receptor library was made with the immunoSEQ multiplex PCR assay. High-throughput TCR-beta CDR3 sequencing of genomic DNA from most patients was performed by Adaptive Biotechnologies. From the authors' description of their analysis: TCR sequencing data were retrieved from Adaptive's ImmunoSEQ software for around 18 patients, whereas a few other patients were processed with MiXCR and VDJtools. CDR3 nucleotide sequences shared between donor and recipient were removed because the origin of such sequences could not be assigned. To be classed as alloreactive, a clone needed at least 2-fold expansion over unstimulated cells and a minimum CFSE-low frequency of 0.002% (template counts) or 0.001% (read counts). A clone was considered mappable if detected in the sequenced pre-transplant spleen, lymph node, or MLR CFSE-low populations of the donor or recipient. The cumulative frequency of alloreactive clones was calculated as a percentage of all sequences, weighted by copy number. This is the immuneACCESS table as TCRdb keeps it, with only in-frame sequences that have V and J called. A part of the clones is gone; compared with another copy, unresolved V genes explain less than half, and the rest is unexplained. V, J and clone size are those of that table, while D and trimming were read from the DNA. The sample has about 98,000 clones on record, about 82% of them singletons. The top ten hold approximately 1.5% of the sample.

Blood samples were collected up to 4 times in the first month after transplant and then at least monthly when available. Taken from the germline V gene, the CDR1 and CDR2 loops are SGHVS and FNYEAQ. V loses 2 bases of germline sequence and J loses 0 bases, and the interval between the two ends is 11 bases. There are 16 amino acids in the CDR3, from cysteine to phenylalanine inclusive. The read is trimmed to its CDR3 DNA, 48 bases read in frame from base 1. This material consisted of PBMCs, taken 255 days after intestinal transplant. The clonotype comes from a human patient who received an intestinal transplant, so some T cells may come from the graft donor. Recombination joined TRBV7-6 with TRBJ1-3; possibly the D gene is TRBD1, per 5 matching bases. The DNA sequence is given as TGTGCCAGCAGCTTAAAGGGACCGATCTCTGGAAACACCATATATTTT. This sequence encodes CASSLKGPISGNTIYF.